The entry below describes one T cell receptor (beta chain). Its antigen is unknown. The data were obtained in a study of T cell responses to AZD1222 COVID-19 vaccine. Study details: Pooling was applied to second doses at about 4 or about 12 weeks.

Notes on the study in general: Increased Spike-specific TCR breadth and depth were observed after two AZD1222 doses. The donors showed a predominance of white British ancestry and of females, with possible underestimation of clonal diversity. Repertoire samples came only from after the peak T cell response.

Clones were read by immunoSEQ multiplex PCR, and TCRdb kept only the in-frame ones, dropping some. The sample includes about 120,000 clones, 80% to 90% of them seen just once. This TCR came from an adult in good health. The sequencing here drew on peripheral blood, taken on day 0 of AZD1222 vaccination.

CDR3 in amino acids: CASSSSGTSDEQFF. As DNA, the CDR3 is TGTGCCAGCAGCTCCTCCGGGACTAGCGATGAGCAGTTCTTC. The J gene is TRBJ2-1, the V gene TRBV5-6; 10 nucleotides align to TRBD2. Germline loops: CDR1 SGHDT, CDR2 YYEEEE. CDR3 length: 14 amino acids. The ends lost 3 bases at V and 8 bases at J; junction bases unmatched: 5.